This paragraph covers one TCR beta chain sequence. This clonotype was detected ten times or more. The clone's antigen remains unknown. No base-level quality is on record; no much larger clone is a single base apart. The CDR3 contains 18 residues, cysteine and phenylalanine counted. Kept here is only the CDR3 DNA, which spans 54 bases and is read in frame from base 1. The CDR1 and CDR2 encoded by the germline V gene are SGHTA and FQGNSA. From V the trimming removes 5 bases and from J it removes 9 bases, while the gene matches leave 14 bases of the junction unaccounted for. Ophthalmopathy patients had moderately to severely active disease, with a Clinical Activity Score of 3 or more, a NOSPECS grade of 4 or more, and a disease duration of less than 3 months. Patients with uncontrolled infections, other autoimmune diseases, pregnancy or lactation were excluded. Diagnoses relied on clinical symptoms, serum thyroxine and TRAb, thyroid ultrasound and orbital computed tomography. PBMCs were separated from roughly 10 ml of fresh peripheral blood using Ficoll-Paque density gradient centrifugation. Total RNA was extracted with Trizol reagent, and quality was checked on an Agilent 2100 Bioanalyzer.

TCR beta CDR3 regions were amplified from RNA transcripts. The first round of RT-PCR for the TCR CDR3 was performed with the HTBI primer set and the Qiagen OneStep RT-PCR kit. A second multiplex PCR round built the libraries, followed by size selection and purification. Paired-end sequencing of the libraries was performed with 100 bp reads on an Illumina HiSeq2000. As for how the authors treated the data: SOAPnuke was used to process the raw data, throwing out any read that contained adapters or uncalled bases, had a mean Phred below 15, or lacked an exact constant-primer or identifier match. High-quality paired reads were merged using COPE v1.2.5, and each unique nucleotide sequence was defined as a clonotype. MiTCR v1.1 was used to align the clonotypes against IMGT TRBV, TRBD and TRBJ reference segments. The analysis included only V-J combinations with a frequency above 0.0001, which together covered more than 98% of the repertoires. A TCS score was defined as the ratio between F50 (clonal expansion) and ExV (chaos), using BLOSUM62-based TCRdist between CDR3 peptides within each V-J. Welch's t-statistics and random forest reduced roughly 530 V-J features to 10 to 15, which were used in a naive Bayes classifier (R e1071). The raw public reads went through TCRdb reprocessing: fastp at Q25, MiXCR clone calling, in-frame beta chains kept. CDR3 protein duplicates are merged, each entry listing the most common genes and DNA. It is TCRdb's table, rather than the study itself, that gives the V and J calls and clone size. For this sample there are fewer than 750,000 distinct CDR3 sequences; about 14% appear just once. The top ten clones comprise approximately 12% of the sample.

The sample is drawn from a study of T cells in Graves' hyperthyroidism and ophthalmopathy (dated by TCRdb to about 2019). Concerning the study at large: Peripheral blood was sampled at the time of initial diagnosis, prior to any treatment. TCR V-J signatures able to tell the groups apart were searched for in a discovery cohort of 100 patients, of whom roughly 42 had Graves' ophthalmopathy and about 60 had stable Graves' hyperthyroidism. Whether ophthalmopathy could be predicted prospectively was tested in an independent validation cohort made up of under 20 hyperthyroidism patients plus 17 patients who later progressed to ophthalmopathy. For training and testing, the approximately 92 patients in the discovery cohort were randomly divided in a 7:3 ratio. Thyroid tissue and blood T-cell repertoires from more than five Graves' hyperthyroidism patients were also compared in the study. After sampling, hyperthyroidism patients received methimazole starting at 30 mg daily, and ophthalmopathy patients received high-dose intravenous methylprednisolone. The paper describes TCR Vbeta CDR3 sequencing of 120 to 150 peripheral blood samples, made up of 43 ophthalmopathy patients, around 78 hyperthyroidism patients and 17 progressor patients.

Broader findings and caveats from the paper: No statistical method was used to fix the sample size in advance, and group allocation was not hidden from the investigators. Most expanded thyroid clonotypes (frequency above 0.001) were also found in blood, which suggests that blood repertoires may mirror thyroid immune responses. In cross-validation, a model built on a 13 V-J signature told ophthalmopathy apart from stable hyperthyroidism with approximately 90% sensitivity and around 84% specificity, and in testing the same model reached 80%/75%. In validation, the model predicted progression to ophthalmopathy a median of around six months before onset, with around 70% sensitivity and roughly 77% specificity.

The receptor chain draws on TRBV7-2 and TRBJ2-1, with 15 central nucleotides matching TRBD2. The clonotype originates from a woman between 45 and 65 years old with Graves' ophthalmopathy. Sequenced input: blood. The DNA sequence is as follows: TGTGCCAGCAGCCTCACTCGGGCGGGACTAGCGGGAGGTGTTGAGCAGTTCTTC. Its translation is CASSLTRAGLAGGVEQFF. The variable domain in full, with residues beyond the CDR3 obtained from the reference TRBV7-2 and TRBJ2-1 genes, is GAGVSQSPSNKVTEKGKDVELRCDPISGHTALYWYRQSLGQGLEFLIYFQGNSAPDKSGLPSDRFSAERTGGSVSTLTIQRTQQEDSAVYLCASSLTRAGLAGGVEQFFGPGTRLTVL.